The clone carrying this T cell receptor beta chain was detected many times. The antigen is unknown. Trimming pared 3 bases from V and 4 bases from J, leaving 9 bases between. The CDR3 consists of 13 residues. The germline V gene encodes CDR1 SGHTA and CDR2 FQGNSA. The data were taken from a study of neurological immune-mediated disorders. General study results and limits: Among 34 multiple sclerosis patients, phylogenetic grouping put the repertoires of 18 into a single related-CDR3 cluster, a possible signature.

Synthesis of cDNA was carried out by template-switch 5'RACE. The reaction used 10-nucleotide random UMIs. TCRdb re-analysed the 5' RACE reads in MiXCR, keeping a single row per CDR3 protein. This table holds some 86,000 distinct CDR3 sequences, roughly 2.6% found once. This sequence joins TRBV7-2 and TRBJ1-1; possible D gene TRBD1, 5 bases. The clonotype comes from a woman in her 30s with multiple sclerosis. Sequencing was done on a sample of PBMCs. CDR3 sequence: CASSLNGGTEAFF. CDR3 coding DNA: TGTGCCAGCAGCTTGAATGGGGGCACTGAAGCTTTCTTT.